This passage covers 15 T cell receptor beta chains from one sample sequenced in a study of cytomegalovirus exposure and HLA in healthy donors. The PCR was carried out with 60 Vbeta primers and 13 Jbeta primers. This table comes from immunoSEQ multiplex PCR, and its TCRdb copy is limited to in-frame clones, with some not included. This sample has 150,000 to 200,000 clones, with 80% to 85% found just once. The sequenced sample consisted of PBMCs. The source of these receptors is a woman aged 18-29 years in good health and CMV-seronegative.

V and J are TRBV5-4 and TRBJ2-1; D ambiguous. The ends were cut back, 1 base at V and 8 bases at J, with 7 bases in the middle. Germline CDR1 reads SGHNT; CDR2 reads YYREEE (reference sequence). The CDR3 contains 12 residues. The CDR3 protein is CASSLSLDEQFF. CDR3 DNA sequence: TGTGCCAGCAGCTTGTCACTGGATGAGCAGTTCTTC.

The J gene is TRBJ2-3, the V gene TRBV11-2, with D perhaps matching TRBD1 (6 bases). The germline V gene encodes CDR1 SGHAT and CDR2 FQNNGV. V lost 4 bases to trimming and J lost 3 bases, with 11 bases between them. This CDR3 is 14 amino acids long. This CDR3 reads CASSSGQITDTQYF. CDR3 nucleotides: TGTGCCAGCAGCTCAGGACAGATAACAGATACGCAGTATTTT. The full variable domain, its missing parts supplied by reference TRBV11-2 and TRBJ2-3, is EAGVAQSPRYKIIEKRQSVAFWCNPISGHATLYWYQQILGQGPKLLIQFQNNGVVDDSQLPKDRFSAERLKGVDSTLKIQPAKLEDSAVYLCASSSGQITDTQYFGPGTRLTVL.

Only one count was recorded for this clone. This sequence joins TRBV29-1 and TRBJ2-6; TRBD1 matches 10 bases. V was pared by 1 base and J by 0 bases, with 3 bases of the junction left unmatched. This CDR3 spans 17 amino acids. From germline, CDR1 is SQVTM and CDR2 ANQGSEA. This CDR3 is CSVEARDRGSGANVLTF. CDR3 bases: TGCAGCGTTGAAGCCCGGGACAGGGGCTCTGGGGCCAACGTCCTGACTTTC.

The chain links TRBV19 to TRBJ1-5, with a weak D call TRBD1 (6 bases). The CDR3 spans 17 residues. V lost 4 bases and J lost 0, with 16 bases in between. CDR1 is LNHDA and CDR2 is SQIVND in the germline V gene (reference sequence). CDR3 sequence reads: CASSTRTDSVSNQPQHF. CDR3 sequence (DNA): TGTGCCAGTAGTACCCGGACGGACAGTGTTAGCAATCAGCCCCAGCATTTT.

Points on this clone: The germline gene is not matched at one end of the junction; a read error may be the cause. The rearrangement uses TRBV11-3 and TRBJ1-3; no definite D call. The CDR3 spans 15 residues. CDR1 and CDR2 from the germline V gene are SGHNT and YENEEA. This CDR3 reads CASSLFSVSGDTIYF. CDR3 bases: TGTGCCAGCAGCTTATTCTCAGTCTCTGGAGACACCATATATTTT. Together with reference TRBV11-3 and TRBJ1-3, the CDR3 gives the full variable domain: EAGVVQSPRYKIIEKKQPVAFWCNPISGHNTLYWYLQNLGQGPELLIRYENEEAVDDSQLPKDRFSAERLKGVDSTLKIQPAELGDSAVYLCASSLFSVSGDTIYFGEGSWLTVV.

The V call is TRBV29-1, the J call TRBJ1-1; D gene unclear. The germline V and J ends were trimmed by 6 bases and 5 bases, with 7 bases remaining between them. The CDR3 runs to 10 residues. Germline CDR1 and CDR2: SQVTM and ANQGSEA. In nucleotides, the CDR3 is TGCAGCGTCCCGGGGACTGAAGCTTTCTTT. Its protein product is CSVPGTEAFF.

The V call is TRBV19, the J call TRBJ1-2; 9 bases are a match to TRBD1. Germline V gives CDR1 LNHDA, CDR2 SQIVND (reference sequence). This CDR3 comprises 14 residues. The trim removed 4 bases at V and 7 bases at J, leaving 7 bases unmatched. In DNA form, the CDR3 reads TGTGCCAGTAGTAGCCGGGACAGGGTGGCTGGCTACACCTTC. It encodes CASSSRDRVAGYTF. The complete variable domain, with remaining parts taken from reference TRBV19 and TRBJ1-2, reads DGGITQSPKYLFRKEGQNVTLSCEQNLNHDAMYWYRQDPGQGLRLIYYSQIVNDFQKGDIAEGYSVSREKKESFPLTVTSAQKNPTAFYLCASSSRDRVAGYTFGSGTRLTVV.

The chain employs TRBV15 and TRBJ1-1; 8 bases fit TRBD1. From germline, CDR1 is LNHNV and CDR2 YYDKDF (reference sequence). Trimming cost V 3 bases and J 4 bases; bases outside gene matches: 13. This CDR3 comprises 17 residues. The CDR3 protein is CATSRPGTSQGATEAFF. As DNA, the CDR3 is TGTGCCACCAGCAGGCCTGGGACATCCCAGGGGGCCACTGAAGCTTTCTTT.

The V gene is TRBV20-1, the J gene TRBJ2-7; D is perhaps TRBD2 (5 bases). The CDR3 covers 11 residues. The V and J ends lost 6 bases and 4 bases respectively, with 10 bases between them. Germline V CDR1 and CDR2: DFQATT, SNEGSKA (reference sequence). CDR3 in DNA: TGCAGTGCCACTAGGATGTACGAGCAGTACTTC. Translating it yields CSATRMYEQYF.

V usage is TRBV6-5 and J usage is TRBJ2-1, with unresolved D. CDR3 length: 14 amino acids. Germline V gene sequence: CDR1 MNHEY, CDR2 SVGAGI. V was clipped by 6 bases and J by 7 bases, with 16 bases between them. Written as DNA, the CDR3 is TGTGCCAGCAGGTCGGGTAGAGCTGTTAATGAGCAGTTCTTC. Translating it yields CASRSGRAVNEQFF.

J is TRBJ2-3 and V is TRBV7-8, with 11 bases that match TRBD2. Germline CDR1 reads SGHVS; CDR2 reads FQNEAQ. The V segment lost 5 bases and the J segment 0 bases; nucleotides outside the gene matches: 4. CDR3 size: 16 residues. The CDR3 DNA sequence: TGTGCCAGCAGCACCCGACTAGCGGGGAGCACAGATACGCAGTATTTT. Encoded protein: CASSTRLAGSTDTQYF.

V is TRBV6-6 and J is TRBJ1-4; D remains ambiguous. CDR1 and CDR2 from the germline V gene are MNHNY and SVGAGI (reference sequence). The CDR3 length is 12 residues. The V end lost 7 bases, the J end lost 4 bases, and 7 bases lay between the germline ends. The CDR3 region is CASTLNNEKLFF. The CDR3 DNA reads TGTGCCAGCACCCTAAATAATGAAAAACTGTTTTTT.

The chain has TRBV10-1 and TRBJ2-7, with TRBD1 as a possible D gene (6 bases). V was trimmed by 4 bases and J by 0 bases, leaving 10 bases between them. The CDR3 runs to 14 residues. Germline CDR1 reads WNHNN; CDR2 reads SYGVQD (reference sequence). The CDR3 reads CASSGDTTSYEQYF. CDR3 sequence (DNA): TGCGCCAGCAGTGGGGACACAACCTCCTACGAGCAGTACTTC.

In this sample, this clone turned up a few times. For the CDR3, the DNA is TGTGCCAGCAGTTCCAACAGGGGATGGCAGCCCCAGCATTTT. It codes for CASSSNRGWQPQHF. The chain is built from TRBV27 and TRBJ1-5; 7 positions match TRBD1. Trimming at V came to 4 bases and at J to 7 bases, leaving 7 bases not matched to a gene. The CDR3 consists of 14 residues. The germline V gene has CDR1 MNHEY and CDR2 SMNVEV (reference sequence).

The chain carries TRBV9 and TRBJ1-2, with D perhaps matching TRBD1 (6 bases). With 4 bases removed from V and 1 base from J, the gap between germline ends came to 17 bases. This CDR3 has 16 residues. CDR1 is SGDLS and CDR2 is YYNGEE in the germline V gene. The CDR3 coding sequence is TGTGCCAGCAGCCCTCAGGTGGGGACAAGTAACTATGGCTACACCTTC. This sequence encodes CASSPQVGTSNYGYTF.